Shown below are 5 T cell receptor beta chains from a single sample sequenced in a study of shared clonotypes between healthy human individuals. Sequencing was performed with immunoSEQ multiplex PCR; in TCRdb, only in-frame clones are kept and a portion is missing. The data contain some 2.1 million clones, 93% of them singletons. The naive CD8 subset, CD45RO-negative cells positively selected for CCR7, excluded terminally differentiated effector memory CD45RA+ cells. Source material: naive CD8+ T cells from PBMCs. The source is a man aged 18 to 35 in good health. Some clones in this sample may be carry-over from other donors' samples.

The V gene is TRBV29-1, the J gene TRBJ2-5; 11 nucleotides agree with TRBD2. The CDR3 runs to 19 residues. The trim removed 1 base at V and 3 bases at J, leaving 16 bases unmatched. Germline CDR1 is SQVTM and CDR2 is ANQGSEA. CDR3 in amino acids: CSVEVPLILVGLAEETQYF. DNA for the CDR3: TGCAGCGTTGAAGTTCCACTTATTCTAGTGGGACTAGCGGAAGAGACCCAGTACTTC.

J is TRBJ1-5 and V is TRBV4-1; 10 positions agree with TRBD1. The CDR3 has 14 amino acids. V was clipped by 3 bases and J by 8 bases; unmatched bases: 4. The germline gives CDR1 MGHRA, CDR2 YSYEKL. CDR3 in DNA: TGCGCCAGCAGCCACGACAGGGGGCTTGAGCCCCAGCATTTT. The encoded protein is CASSHDRGLEPQHF.

The chain uses TRBV4-1 and TRBJ2-1; 9 bases match TRBD2. This CDR3 spans 17 amino acids. V gave up 3 bases and J gave up 0 bases; unmatched junction bases: 6. Germline CDR1 and CDR2: MGHRA and YSYEKL. Here the CDR3 reads CASSHKTSGDSYNEQFF. The CDR3 nucleotides read TGCGCCAGCAGCCACAAGACTAGCGGTGACTCCTACAATGAGCAGTTCTTC.

The chain links TRBV4-1 to TRBJ2-1; 11 nucleotides line up with TRBD2. The CDR3 is 15 residues long. The germline V gene has CDR1 MGHRA and CDR2 YSYEKL. J lost 7 bases, V lost 6 bases, and 8 bases had no gene match. CDR3 protein: CASRTSGSGENEQFF. CDR3 bases: TGCGCCAGCAGAACTAGCGGGAGCGGGGAGAATGAGCAGTTCTTC.

About this clone itself: Different DNA sequences within this sample yield the same CDR3. The V call is TRBV9, the J call TRBJ1-1, with D possibly being TRBD1 (6 bases). This CDR3 is 14 amino acids long. V was clipped by 5 bases and J by 0 bases, with 11 bases between them. Germline V CDR1 and CDR2: SGDLS, YYNGEE. CDR3 in DNA: TGTGCCAGCAGTCCAGGGGTAATGAACACTGAAGCTTTCTTT. This codes for CASSPGVMNTEAFF.